This T cell receptor (beta chain) is drawn from a study of blood T cell repertoires in COVID-19. The CDR3 has 12 residues. Germline values: CDR1 MGHDK, CDR2 SYGVNS. Trimming left V 5 bases short and J 1 base short, with 3 bases between. The method was immunoSEQ multiplex PCR; TCRdb's version includes in-frame clones alone and lacks a portion of them. The table shows some 180,000 clones, with 80% occurring only once. This chain uses TRBV25-1 with TRBJ1-3; unclear D gene. The sequence derives from a man between 60 and 70 years old who had been exposed to COVID-19. What was sequenced was PBMCs or T cells enriched from blood (not recorded which). CDR3 protein: CASSLSGNTIYF. CDR3 DNA sequence: TGTGCCAGCAGTTTATCTGGAAACACCATATATTTT.